This T cell receptor (beta chain) was documented in a study of blood T cell repertoires in COVID-19. Here immunoSEQ multiplex PCR was the method, and the copy in TCRdb shows in-frame clones only, minus some. The sample contains some 250,000 clones, about 89% of which appear only once. Germline lookup yields CDR1 MNHEY and CDR2 SMNVEV (reference sequence). The CDR3 runs 16 residues. V was cut by 2 bases and J by 1 base, with 14 bases left in between. Allocation to cohorts depended on clinical history reported by the participants. The receptor was isolated from a man aged 40-49 years who had recovered from COVID-19. This chain joins TRBV27 and TRBJ1-1, with no clear D. Sequencing was done on a sample of PBMCs or T cells enriched from blood (not recorded which). The CDR3 DNA reads TGTGCCAGCAGTTTAGCGGCCGACCCCCCGAACACTGAAGCTTTCTTT. Translation: CASSLAADPPNTEAFF.